This TCR beta chain came from a study of beta chain features in type 1 diabetes. Every isolated RNA sample was fully reverse transcribed, so sequencing captured expressed TCRB transcripts. Measured with immunoSEQ multiplex PCR; TCRdb has only the in-frame clones, and not every one. The table records roughly 260,000 clones, around 9.9% of them present only once. CDR3 length equals 15 residues. With 4 bases clipped from V and 2 bases from J, the junction kept 9 bases outside the gene matches. Germline CDR1 reads SGHDT; CDR2 reads YYEEEE. Once sorted, every population was more than 95% pure. Study-wide results and caveats: Within patients, naive, central memory and Treg TCRB repertoires seemed more similar than within healthy donors. Researchers report that Type 1 diabetes patients had moderately but significantly shorter TCRB CDR3s across all four CD4+ subsets.

This clone was seen a few times. The antigen remains unidentified. The specimen was naive CD4+ T cells from blood. V gene TRBV5-6 combines with J gene TRBJ2-7; 7 bases line up with TRBD1. The receptor's source is a man aged 30 to 45 with type 1 diabetes. The chain's CDR3 is CASSIPPGQTYEQYF. The CDR3 DNA reads TGTGCCAGCAGCATCCCACCGGGACAGACCTACGAGCAGTACTTC.